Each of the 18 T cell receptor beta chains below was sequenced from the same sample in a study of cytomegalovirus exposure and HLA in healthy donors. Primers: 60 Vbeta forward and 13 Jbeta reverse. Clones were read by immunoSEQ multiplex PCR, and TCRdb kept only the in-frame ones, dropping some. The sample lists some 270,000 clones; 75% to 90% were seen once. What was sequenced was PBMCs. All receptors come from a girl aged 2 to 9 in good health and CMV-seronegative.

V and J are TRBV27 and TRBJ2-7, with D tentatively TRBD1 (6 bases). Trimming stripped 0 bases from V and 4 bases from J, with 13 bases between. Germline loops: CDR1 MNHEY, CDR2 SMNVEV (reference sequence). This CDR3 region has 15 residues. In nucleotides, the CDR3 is TGTGCCAGCAGTTTATCGGAACGGACAGCATACGAGCAGTACTTC. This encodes CASSLSERTAYEQYF.

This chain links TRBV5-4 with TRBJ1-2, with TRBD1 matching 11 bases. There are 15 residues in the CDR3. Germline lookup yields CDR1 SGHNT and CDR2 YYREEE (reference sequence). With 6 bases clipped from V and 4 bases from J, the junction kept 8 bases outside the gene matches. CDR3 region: CASTTGTGGGYGYTF. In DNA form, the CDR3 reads TGTGCCAGCACGACCGGGACAGGGGGAGGCTATGGCTACACCTTC.

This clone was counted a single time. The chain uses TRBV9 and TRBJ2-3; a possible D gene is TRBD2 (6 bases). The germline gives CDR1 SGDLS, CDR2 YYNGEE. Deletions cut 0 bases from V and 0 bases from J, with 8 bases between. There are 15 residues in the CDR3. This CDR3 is CASSVAGVSTDTQYF. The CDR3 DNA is TGTGCCAGCAGCGTAGCGGGGGTGAGCACAGATACGCAGTATTTT.

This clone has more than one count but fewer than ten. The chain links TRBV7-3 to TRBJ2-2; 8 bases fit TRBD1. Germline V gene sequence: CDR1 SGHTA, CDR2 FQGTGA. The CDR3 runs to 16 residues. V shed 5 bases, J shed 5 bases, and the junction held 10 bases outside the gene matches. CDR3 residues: CASSPVAGGRTGELFF. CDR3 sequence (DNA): TGTGCCAGCAGCCCCGTAGCAGGGGGCCGGACCGGGGAGCTGTTTTTT.

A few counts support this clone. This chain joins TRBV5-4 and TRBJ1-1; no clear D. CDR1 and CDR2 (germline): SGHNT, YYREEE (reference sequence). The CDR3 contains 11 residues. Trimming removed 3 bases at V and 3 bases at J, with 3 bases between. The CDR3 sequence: CASSSDTEAFF. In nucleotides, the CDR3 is TGTGCCAGCAGCTCAGACACTGAAGCTTTCTTT.

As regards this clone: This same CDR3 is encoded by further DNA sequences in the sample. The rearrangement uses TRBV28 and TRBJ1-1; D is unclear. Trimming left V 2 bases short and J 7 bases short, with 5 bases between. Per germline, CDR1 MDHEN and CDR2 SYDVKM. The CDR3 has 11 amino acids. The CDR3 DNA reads TGTGCCAGCAGTTTAAGAGGTGAAGCTTTCTTT. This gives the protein CASSLRGEAFF.

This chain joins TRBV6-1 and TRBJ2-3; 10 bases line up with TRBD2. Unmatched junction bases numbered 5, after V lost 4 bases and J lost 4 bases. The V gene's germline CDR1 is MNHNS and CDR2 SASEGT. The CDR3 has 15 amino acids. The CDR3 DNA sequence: TGTGCCAGCAGTGCACTAGCGGGGACGTCAGATACGCAGTATTTT. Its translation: CASSALAGTSDTQYF.

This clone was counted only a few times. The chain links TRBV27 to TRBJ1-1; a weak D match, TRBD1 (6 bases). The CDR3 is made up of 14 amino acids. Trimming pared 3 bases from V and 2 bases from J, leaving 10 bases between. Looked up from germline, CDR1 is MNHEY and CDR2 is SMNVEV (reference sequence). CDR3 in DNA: TGTGCCAGCAGTTTTTCAGGGGTAAACACTGAAGCTTTCTTT. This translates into CASSFSGVNTEAFF.

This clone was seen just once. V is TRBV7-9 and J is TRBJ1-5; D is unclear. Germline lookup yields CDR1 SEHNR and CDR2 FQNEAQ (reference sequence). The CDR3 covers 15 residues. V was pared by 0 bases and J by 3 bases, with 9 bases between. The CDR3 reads CASSLAGQNNQPQHF. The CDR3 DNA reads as TGTGCCAGCAGCTTAGCGGGCCAGAACAATCAGCCCCAGCATTTT.

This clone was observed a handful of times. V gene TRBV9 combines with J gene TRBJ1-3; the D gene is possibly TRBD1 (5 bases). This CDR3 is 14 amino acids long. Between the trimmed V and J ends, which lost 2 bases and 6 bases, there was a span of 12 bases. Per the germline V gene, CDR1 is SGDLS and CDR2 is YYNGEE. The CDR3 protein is CASSVGGVENTIYF. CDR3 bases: TGTGCCAGCAGCGTGGGAGGGGTGGAAAACACCATATATTTT.

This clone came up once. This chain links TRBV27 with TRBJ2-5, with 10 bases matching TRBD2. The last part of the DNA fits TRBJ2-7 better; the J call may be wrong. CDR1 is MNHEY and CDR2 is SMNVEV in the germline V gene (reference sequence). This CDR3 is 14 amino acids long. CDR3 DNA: TGTGCCAGCAGGCAGGGACTAGCGTTCTACGAGCAGTACTTC. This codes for CASRQGLAFYEQYF.

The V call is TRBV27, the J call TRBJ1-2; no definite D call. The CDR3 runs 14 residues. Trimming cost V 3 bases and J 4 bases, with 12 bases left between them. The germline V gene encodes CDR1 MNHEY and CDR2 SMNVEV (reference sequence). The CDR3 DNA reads TGTGCCAGCAGTTTTGGCTCGGGTGGCTATGGCTACACCTTC. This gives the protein CASSFGSGGYGYTF.

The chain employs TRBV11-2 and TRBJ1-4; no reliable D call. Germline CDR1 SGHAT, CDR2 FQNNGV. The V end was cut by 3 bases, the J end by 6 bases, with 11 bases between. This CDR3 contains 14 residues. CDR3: CASSFSPPDEKLFF. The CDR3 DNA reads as TGTGCCAGCAGCTTTTCTCCTCCTGATGAAAAACTGTTTTTT.

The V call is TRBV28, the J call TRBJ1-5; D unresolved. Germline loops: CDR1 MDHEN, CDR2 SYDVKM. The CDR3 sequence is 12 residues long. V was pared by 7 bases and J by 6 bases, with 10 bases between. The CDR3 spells CASTPGPQPQHF. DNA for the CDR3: TGTGCCAGCACCCCAGGTCCTCAGCCCCAGCATTTT.

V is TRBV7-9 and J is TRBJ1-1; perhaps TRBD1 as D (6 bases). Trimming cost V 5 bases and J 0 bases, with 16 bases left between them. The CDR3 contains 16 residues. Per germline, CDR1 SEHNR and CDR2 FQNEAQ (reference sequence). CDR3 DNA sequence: TGTGCCAGCAGCCCGGCGGCGGGGGCCTTGAACACTGAAGCTTTCTTT. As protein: CASSPAAGALNTEAFF. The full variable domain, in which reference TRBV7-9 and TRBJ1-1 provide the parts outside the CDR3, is DTGVSQNPRHKITKRGQNVTFRCDPISEHNRLYWYRQTLGQGPEFLTYFQNEAQLEKSRLLSDRFSAERPKGSFSTLEIQRTEQGDSAMYLCASSPAAGALNTEAFFGQGTRLTVV.

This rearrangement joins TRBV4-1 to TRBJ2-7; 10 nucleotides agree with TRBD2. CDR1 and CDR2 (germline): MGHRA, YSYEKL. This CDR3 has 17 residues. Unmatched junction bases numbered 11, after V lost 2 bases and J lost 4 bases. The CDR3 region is CASSQTFGPGLAYEQYF. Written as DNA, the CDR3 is TGCGCCAGCAGCCAAACTTTTGGCCCGGGACTAGCGTACGAGCAGTACTTC.

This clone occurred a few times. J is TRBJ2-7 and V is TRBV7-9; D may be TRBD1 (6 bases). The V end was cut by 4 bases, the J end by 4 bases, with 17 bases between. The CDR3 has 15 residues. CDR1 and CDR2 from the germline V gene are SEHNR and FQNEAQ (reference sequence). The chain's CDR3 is CASSSSTGTQYEQYF. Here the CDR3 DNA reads TGTGCCAGCAGCTCGTCCACCGGGACACAGTACGAGCAGTACTTC.

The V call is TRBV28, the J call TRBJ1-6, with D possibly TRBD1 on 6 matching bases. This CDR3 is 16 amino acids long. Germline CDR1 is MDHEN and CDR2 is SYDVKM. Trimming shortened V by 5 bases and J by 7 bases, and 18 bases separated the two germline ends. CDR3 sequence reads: CASSPHTKTGNSPLHF. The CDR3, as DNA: TGTGCCAGCAGTCCTCATACTAAAACAGGGAATTCACCCCTCCACTTT.